Listed below are T cell receptor beta chains from one sample, sequenced in a study of OX40 agonist ivuxolimab in advanced cancers. Some clones are missing from TCRdb's copy, which holds only in-frame ones; the method was immunoSEQ multiplex PCR. This table holds under 200,000 clones, 94% found once. The input for sequencing was CD4+ or CD8+ T cells sorted from blood, taken in a trial of the OX40 agonist ivuxolimab. These receptors came from an adult with an advanced solid tumor such as melanoma, head and neck, liver or kidney cancer. Both conserved end residues are part of each CDR3. The D gene is left open where the match is weak. For some rows the clone size is stated as once, few or many, or as a class when expanded; others skip it.

j_gene | d_gene | abundance | v_gene | CDR3aa | CDR3nt
TRBJ2-2 | NA | NA | TRBV5-1 | CASSLEGGTGELFF | TGCGCCAGCAGCTTGGAAGGGGGCACCGGGGAGCTGTTTTTT
TRBJ2-3 | TRBD2 | NA | TRBV27 | CASSLTSGADTDTQYF | TGTGCCAGCAGTTTGACTAGCGGGGCCGACACAGATACGCAGTATTTT
TRBJ2-7 | TRBD2 | NA | TRBV5-6 | CASSFGRGNLYEQYF | TGTGCCAGCAGCTTCGGGCGGGGGAACCTCTACGAGCAGTACTTC
TRBJ2-5 | NA | NA | TRBV7-9 | CASSLGTWEETQYF | TGTGCCAGCAGCTTAGGGACTTGGGAAGAGACCCAGTACTTC
TRBJ1-2 | NA | NA | TRBV19 | CASRDTHDYGYTF | TGTGCCAGCCGGGACACCCACGACTATGGCTACACCTTC
TRBJ2-3 | TRBD2 | NA | TRBV6-5 | CASSFSSGEWDTQYF | TGTGCCAGCAGTTTTTCTAGCGGGGAGTGGGATACGCAGTATTTT
TRBJ2-7 | NA | NA | TRBV2 | CASSEEMTYEQYF | TGTGCCAGCAGTGAAGAGATGACCTACGAGCAGTACTTC
TRBJ1-1 | NA | NA | TRBV28 | CASSHQSGGYEAFF | TGTGCCAGCAGTCACCAGAGCGGCGGCTATGAAGCTTTCTTT
TRBJ1-1 | NA | NA | TRBV5-1 | CASSLEANTEAFF | TGCGCCAGCAGCTTGGAGGCTAACACTGAAGCTTTCTTT
TRBJ2-1 | TRBD2 | NA | TRBV27 | CASKFRLAGGWSYNEQFF | TGTGCCAGCAAGTTTAGACTAGCGGGGGGTTGGTCCTACAATGAGCAGTTCTTC
TRBJ2-7 | TRBD1 | NA | TRBV2 | CASSGYTGVPYEQYF | TGTGCCAGCAGTGGATACACAGGGGTCCCCTACGAGCAGTACTTC
TRBJ1-4 | NA | NA | TRBV7-9 | CASSLIRGRGTNEKLFF | TGTGCCAGCAGCTTAATCAGGGGTCGGGGAACTAATGAAAAACTGTTTTTT
TRBJ2-1 | TRBD1 | NA | TRBV5-4 | CASSFRQGAQDEQFF | TGTGCCAGCAGCTTTAGGCAGGGGGCTCAGGATGAGCAGTTCTTC
TRBJ1-1 | NA | NA | TRBV10-2 | CASTRGASERTEAFF | TGCGCCTCCACGAGGGGGGCGTCTGAACGCACTGAAGCTTTCTTT
TRBJ2-1 | NA | NA | TRBV4-3 | CASSQGLPNEQFF | TGCGCCAGCAGCCAAGGGCTACCGAATGAGCAGTTCTTC
TRBJ2-5 | NA | NA | TRBV5-1 | CASFRAFQETQYF | TGCGCCAGCTTTAGGGCGTTCCAAGAGACCCAGTACTTC
TRBJ1-2 | NA | NA | TRBV10-2 | CASGTGFIYGYTF | TGCGCCAGCGGGACGGGATTTATCTATGGCTACACCTTC
TRBJ2-3 | NA | NA | TRBV7-9 | CASSPPFRSRSADTQYF | TGTGCCAGCAGCCCCCCCTTTCGATCCCGGTCGGCAGATACGCAGTATTTT
TRBJ2-5 | TRBD2 | NA | TRBV7-2 | CASSLRPPTSGGRQETQYF | TGTGCCAGCAGCTTAAGGCCCCCTACTAGCGGGGGGCGTCAAGAGACCCAGTACTTC
TRBJ1-1 | NA | NA | TRBV27 | CASTSPGSYTEAFF | TGTGCCAGCACCTCCCCGGGGTCTTACACTGAAGCTTTCTTT
TRBJ1-6 | NA | NA | TRBV6-5 | CASSHGRNNSPLHF | TGTGCCAGCAGTCATGGACGCAATAATTCACCCCTCCACTTT
TRBJ2-3 | TRBD2 | NA | TRBV6-5 | CASSYEGLAGADTQYF | TGTGCCAGCAGTTACGAAGGACTAGCGGGTGCAGATACGCAGTATTTT
TRBJ2-7 | TRBD2 | NA | TRBV27 | CASSLVPSGAHLSEQYF | TGTGCCAGCAGTTTAGTGCCTAGCGGGGCTCACCTTAGCGAGCAGTACTTC
TRBJ2-7 | NA | NA | TRBV20-1 | CSATTSGPQYF | TGCAGTGCTACGACCTCCGGGCCGCAGTACTTC
TRBJ2-5 | TRBD2 | NA | TRBV19 | CASSSGGAGKETQYF | TGTGCCAGTAGTAGCGGGGGGGCCGGGAAAGAGACCCAGTACTTC
TRBJ2-2 | TRBD1 | NA | TRBV10-2 | CASRKDRGEEELFF | TGCGCCAGCAGAAAAGACAGGGGGGAGGAGGAGCTGTTTTTT
TRBJ1-6 | NA | NA | TRBV7-2 | CASSLEGWNSPLHF | TGTGCCAGCAGCTTAGAGGGGTGGAATTCACCCCTCCACTTT
TRBJ2-7 | NA | NA | TRBV19 | CASSSLGLSYEQYF | TGTGCCAGTAGTAGCCTGGGACTTTCCTACGAGCAGTACTTC
TRBJ1-5 | NA | NA | TRBV7-2 | CASSLASGREAQHF | TGTGCCAGCAGCTTAGCCTCAGGTAGGGAGGCCCAGCATTTT
TRBJ2-7 | TRBD1 | NA | TRBV7-8 | CASSLVRGQGVYEQYF | TGTGCCAGCAGCTTAGTTAGGGGACAGGGGGTATACGAGCAGTACTTC
TRBJ1-3 | NA | NA | TRBV10-3 | CASAGGLSGNTIYF | TGTGCCTCCGCGGGGGGACTCTCTGGAAACACCATATATTTT
TRBJ2-4 | TRBD2 | NA | TRBV14 | CASSQDGTSGDLAKNIQYF | TGTGCCAGCAGCCAAGATGGGACTAGCGGTGATCTAGCCAAAAACATTCAGTACTTC
TRBJ2-3 | TRBD1 | once | TRBV5-1 | CASSQGQGTDTQYF | TGCGCCAGCAGCCAGGGACAGGGCACAGATACGCAGTATTTT
TRBJ2-7 | TRBD1 | NA | TRBV5-1 | CASRRTGSYEQYF | TGCGCCAGCAGAAGGACAGGATCCTACGAGCAGTACTTC
TRBJ2-3 | NA | NA | TRBV6-5 | CASSPGPLTQYF | TGTGCCAGCAGTCCCGGACCCCTTACGCAGTATTTT
TRBJ2-5 | NA | NA | TRBV13 | CASSADRQETQYF | TGTGCCAGCAGCGCCGACAGACAAGAGACCCAGTACTTC
TRBJ2-7 | NA | NA | TRBV7-8 | CASSFVRGPGEQYF | TGTGCCAGCAGCTTCGTGCGGGGTCCGGGTGAGCAGTACTTC
TRBJ2-7 | TRBD1 | NA | TRBV14 | CASSQVQGAGEQYF | TGTGCCAGCAGCCAAGTCCAGGGGGCGGGCGAGCAGTACTTC
TRBJ2-5 | TRBD2 | NA | TRBV5-1 | CASSLELAGQETQYF | TGCGCCAGCAGCTTGGAGCTAGCGGGGCAAGAGACCCAGTACTTC
TRBJ2-6 | NA | NA | TRBV5-1 | CASSSSGLYSGANVLTF | TGCGCCAGCAGCTCTTCAGGGCTGTACTCTGGGGCCAACGTCCTGACTTTC
TRBJ1-1 | NA | NA | TRBV10-2 | CASSEDRQKGFF | TGCGCCAGCAGTGAGGACAGACAGAAGGGATTCTTT
TRBJ2-7 | NA | once | TRBV15 | CATSRGGGRDLYEQYF | TGTGCCACCAGCAGAGGCGGAGGGCGGGACCTCTACGAGCAGTACTTC
TRBJ2-3 | TRBD2 | NA | TRBV10-1 | CASSGTSGDTDTQYF | TGCGCCAGCAGTGGGACTAGCGGGGACACAGATACGCAGTATTTT
TRBJ2-6 | NA | NA | TRBV28 | CASSPPGAGANVLTF | TGTGCCAGCAGTCCCCCGGGGGCTGGGGCCAACGTCCTGACTTTC
TRBJ1-2 | NA | NA | TRBV19 | CASSKGDGNYGYTF | TGTGCCAGTAGTAAGGGCGACGGCAACTATGGCTACACCTTC
TRBJ1-2 | TRBD1 | few | TRBV2 | CASSAGQGPGYTF | TGTGCCAGCAGCGCGGGACAGGGACCCGGCTACACCTTC